This T cell receptor beta chain was captured by sequencing in a study of CD8+ T cells in alopecia areata. Germline CDR1 and CDR2: SGHDT and YYEEEE. V lost 3 bases and J 0 bases, leaving 2 bases between the germline ends. The CDR3 consists of 12 residues. With respect to this clone: The target antigen is unknown.

RNA was extracted and reverse transcribed into cDNA as the sequencing template. Measured with immunoSEQ multiplex PCR; TCRdb has only the in-frame clones, and not every one. The sample consists of about 170,000 clones, just over 65% of them appearing once. General study points: Higher clonality was seen in lesional scalp than in normal scalp, especially in alopecia totalis/universalis.

The V call is TRBV5-6, the J call TRBJ2-3, with D hard to call. The starting material was CD8+ T cells sorted from blood, obtained at week 0. The receptor was derived from a human donor with alopecia areata. CDR3 sequence: CASSYSTDTQYF. CDR3 nucleotides: TGTGCCAGCAGCTACAGCACAGATACGCAGTATTTT.